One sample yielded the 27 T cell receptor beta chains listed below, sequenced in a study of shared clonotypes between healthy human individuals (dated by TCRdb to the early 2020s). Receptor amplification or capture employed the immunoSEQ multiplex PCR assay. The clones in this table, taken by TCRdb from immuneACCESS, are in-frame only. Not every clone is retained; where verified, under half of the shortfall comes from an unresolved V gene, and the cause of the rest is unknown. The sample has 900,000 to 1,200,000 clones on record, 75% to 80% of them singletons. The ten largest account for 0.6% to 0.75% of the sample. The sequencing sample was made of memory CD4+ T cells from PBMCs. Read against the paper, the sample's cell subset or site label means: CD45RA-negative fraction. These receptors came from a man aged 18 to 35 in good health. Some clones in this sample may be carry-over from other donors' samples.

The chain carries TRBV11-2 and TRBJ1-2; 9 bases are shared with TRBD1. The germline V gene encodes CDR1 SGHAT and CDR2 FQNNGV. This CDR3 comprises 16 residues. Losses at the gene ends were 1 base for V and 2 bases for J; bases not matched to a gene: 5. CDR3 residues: CASSLGFTGGNYGYTF. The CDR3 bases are TGTGCCAGCAGCTTAGGATTCACAGGGGGCAACTATGGCTACACCTTC.

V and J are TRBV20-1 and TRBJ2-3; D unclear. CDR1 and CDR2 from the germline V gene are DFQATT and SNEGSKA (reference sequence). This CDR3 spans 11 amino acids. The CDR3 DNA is TGCAGGGCCCCTAGCACAGATACGCAGTATTTT. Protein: CRAPSTDTQYF.

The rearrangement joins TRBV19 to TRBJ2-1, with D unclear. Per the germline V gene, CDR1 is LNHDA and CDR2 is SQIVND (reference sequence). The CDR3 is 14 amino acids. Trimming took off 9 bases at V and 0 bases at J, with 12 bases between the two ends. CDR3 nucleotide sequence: TGTGCCAGCGGCGGCAGGAGCTCCTACAATGAGCAGTTCTTC. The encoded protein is CASGGRSSYNEQFF.

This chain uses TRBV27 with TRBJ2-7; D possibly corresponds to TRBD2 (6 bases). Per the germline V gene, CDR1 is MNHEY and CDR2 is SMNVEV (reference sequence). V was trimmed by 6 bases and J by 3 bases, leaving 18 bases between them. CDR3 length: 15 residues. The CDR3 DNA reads TGTGCCAGCAGCCGAAGGAGGGGAGAGGGCTACGAGCAGTACTTC. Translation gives CASSRRRGEGYEQYF.

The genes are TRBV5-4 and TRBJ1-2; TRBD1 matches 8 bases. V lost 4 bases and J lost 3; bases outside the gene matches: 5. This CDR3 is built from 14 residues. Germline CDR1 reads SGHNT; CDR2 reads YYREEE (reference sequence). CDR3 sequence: CASSMDRAYYGYTF. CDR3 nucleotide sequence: TGTGCCAGCAGCATGGACAGGGCTTACTATGGCTACACCTTC.

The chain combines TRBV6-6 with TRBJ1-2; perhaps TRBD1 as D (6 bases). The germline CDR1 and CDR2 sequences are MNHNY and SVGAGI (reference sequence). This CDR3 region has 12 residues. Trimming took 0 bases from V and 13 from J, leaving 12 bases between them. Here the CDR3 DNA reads TGTGCCAGCAGTTACTCGGAAGGGGGAATCACCTTC. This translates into CASSYSEGGITF.

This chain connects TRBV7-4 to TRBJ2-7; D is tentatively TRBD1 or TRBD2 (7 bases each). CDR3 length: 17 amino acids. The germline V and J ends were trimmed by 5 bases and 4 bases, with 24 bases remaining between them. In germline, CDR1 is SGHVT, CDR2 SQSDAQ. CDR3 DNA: TGTGCCAGCAGCCCCCAGGGGGGCGGGAGTGGTTGTTACGAGCAGTACTTC. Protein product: CASSPQGGGSGCYEQYF.

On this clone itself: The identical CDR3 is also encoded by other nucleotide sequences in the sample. The CDR3 bases are TGTGCCAGCAGTGTCAGGGGAGATACGCAGTATTTT. Translation: CASSVRGDTQYF. The chain employs TRBV2 and TRBJ2-3; D may be TRBD1 (6 bases). V lost 4 bases and J 5 bases, leaving 7 bases between the germline ends. This CDR3 is 12 amino acids long. The germline CDR1 and CDR2 sequences are SNHLY and FYNNEI.

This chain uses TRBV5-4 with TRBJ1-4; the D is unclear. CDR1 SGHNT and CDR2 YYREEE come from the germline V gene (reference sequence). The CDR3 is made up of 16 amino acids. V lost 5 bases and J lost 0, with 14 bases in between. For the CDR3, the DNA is TGTGCCAGCAGGCGGCGCGCCTATGCAACTAATGAAAAACTGTTTTTT. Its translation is CASRRRAYATNEKLFF. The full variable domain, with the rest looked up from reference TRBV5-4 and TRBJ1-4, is ETGVTQSPTHLIKTRGQQVTLRCSSQSGHNTVSWYQQALGQGPQFIFQYYREEENGRGNFPPRFSGLQFPNYSSELNVNALELDDSALYLCASRRRAYATNEKLFFGSGTQLSVL.

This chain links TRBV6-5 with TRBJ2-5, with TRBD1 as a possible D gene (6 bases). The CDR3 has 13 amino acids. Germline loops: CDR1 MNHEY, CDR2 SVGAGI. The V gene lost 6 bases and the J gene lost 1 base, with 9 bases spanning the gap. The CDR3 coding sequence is TGTGCCAGCAGGCAGGGGTCCCAAGAGACCCAGTACTTC. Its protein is CASRQGSQETQYF.

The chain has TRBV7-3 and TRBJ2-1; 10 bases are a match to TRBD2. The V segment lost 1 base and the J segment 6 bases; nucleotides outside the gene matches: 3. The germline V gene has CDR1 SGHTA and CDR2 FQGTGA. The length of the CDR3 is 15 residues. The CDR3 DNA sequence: TGTGCCAGCAGCTTAATGGGACTAGCGCTCAATGAGCAGTTCTTC. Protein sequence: CASSLMGLALNEQFF.

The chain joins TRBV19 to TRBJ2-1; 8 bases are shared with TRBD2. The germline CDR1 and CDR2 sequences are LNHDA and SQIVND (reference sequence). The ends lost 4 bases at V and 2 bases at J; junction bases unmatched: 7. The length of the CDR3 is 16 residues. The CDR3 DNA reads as TGTGCCAGTAGTACGCTACTAGCGGTCCCCTACAATGAGCAGTTCTTC. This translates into CASSTLLAVPYNEQFF.

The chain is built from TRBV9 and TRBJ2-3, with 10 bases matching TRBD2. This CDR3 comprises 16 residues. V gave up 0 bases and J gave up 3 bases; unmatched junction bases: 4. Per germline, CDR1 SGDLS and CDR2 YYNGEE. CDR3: CASSVDSGRVTDTQYF. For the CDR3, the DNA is TGTGCCAGCAGCGTAGACAGCGGGAGGGTTACAGATACGCAGTATTTT.

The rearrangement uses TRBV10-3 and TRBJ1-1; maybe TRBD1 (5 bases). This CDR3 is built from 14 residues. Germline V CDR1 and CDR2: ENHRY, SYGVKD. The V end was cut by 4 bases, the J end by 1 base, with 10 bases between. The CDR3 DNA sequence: TGTGCCATCAGTGCAGACAGCCGGAACACTGAAGCTTTCTTT. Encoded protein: CAISADSRNTEAFF.

Written as DNA, the CDR3 is TGTGCCAGCAGTGACCAACCGACCTCTGGAAACACCATATATTTT. It encodes CASSDQPTSGNTIYF. The chain combines TRBV6-1 with TRBJ1-3; no clear D gene. Trimming left V 3 bases short and J 0 bases short, with 9 bases between. The CDR3 contains 15 residues. CDR1 and CDR2 from the germline V gene are MNHNS and SASEGT.

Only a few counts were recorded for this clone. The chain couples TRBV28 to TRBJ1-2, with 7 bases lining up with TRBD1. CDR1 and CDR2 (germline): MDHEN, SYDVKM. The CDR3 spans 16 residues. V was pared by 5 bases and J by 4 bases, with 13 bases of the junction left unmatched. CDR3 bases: TGTGCCAGCAGTCCGTCGACAGGGTACACGGTCTATGGCTACACCTTC. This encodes CASSPSTGYTVYGYTF.

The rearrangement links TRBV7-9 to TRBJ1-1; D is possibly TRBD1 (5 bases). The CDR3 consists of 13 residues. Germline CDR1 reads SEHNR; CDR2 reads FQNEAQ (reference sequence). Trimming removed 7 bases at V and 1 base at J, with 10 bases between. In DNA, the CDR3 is TGTGCCAGCACCCGGGGGGAGAACACTGAAGCTTTCTTT. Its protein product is CASTRGENTEAFF.

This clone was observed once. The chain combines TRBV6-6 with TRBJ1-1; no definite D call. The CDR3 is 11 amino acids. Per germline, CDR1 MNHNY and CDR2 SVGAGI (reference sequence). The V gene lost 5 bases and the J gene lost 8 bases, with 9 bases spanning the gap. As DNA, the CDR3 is TGTGCCAGCAGTAAAGCCCAAGAAGCTTTCTTT. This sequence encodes CASSKAQEAFF.

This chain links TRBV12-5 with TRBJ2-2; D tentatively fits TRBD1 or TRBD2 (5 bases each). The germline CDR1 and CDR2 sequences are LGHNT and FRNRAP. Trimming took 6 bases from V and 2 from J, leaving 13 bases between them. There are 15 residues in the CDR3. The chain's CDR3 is CASGPWGRNTGELFF. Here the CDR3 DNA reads TGTGCTAGTGGCCCGTGGGGGAGAAACACCGGGGAGCTGTTTTTT.

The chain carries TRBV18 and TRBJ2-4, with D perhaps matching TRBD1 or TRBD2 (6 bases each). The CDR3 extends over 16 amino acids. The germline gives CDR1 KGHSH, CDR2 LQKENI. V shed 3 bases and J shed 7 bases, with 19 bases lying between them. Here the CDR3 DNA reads TGTGCCAGCTCACCCGATCAACAGGGTCTAGCGAACATTCAGTACTTC. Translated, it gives CASSPDQQGLANIQYF.

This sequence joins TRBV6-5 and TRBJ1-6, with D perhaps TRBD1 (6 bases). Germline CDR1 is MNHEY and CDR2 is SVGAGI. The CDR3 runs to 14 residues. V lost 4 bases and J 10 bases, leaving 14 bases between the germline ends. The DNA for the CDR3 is TGTGCCAGCAGTTTGGACCCAGGGGAATCACCCCTCCACTTT. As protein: CASSLDPGESPLHF.

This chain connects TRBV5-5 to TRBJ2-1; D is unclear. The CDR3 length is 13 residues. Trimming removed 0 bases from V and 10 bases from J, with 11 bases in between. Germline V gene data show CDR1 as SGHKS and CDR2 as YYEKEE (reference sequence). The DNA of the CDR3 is TGTGCCAGCAGCTTGGTTGTCTCATTGGAGCAGTTCTTC. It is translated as CASSLVVSLEQFF.

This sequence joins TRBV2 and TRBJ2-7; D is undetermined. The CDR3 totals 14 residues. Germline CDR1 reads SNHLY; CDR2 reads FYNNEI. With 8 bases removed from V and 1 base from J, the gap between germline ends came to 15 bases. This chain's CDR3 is CASAFDLASYEQYF. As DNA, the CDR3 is TGTGCCAGCGCCTTTGACTTGGCGTCCTACGAGCAGTACTTC. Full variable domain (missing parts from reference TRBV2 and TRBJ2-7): EPEVTQTPSHQVTQMGQEVILRCVPISNHLYFYWYRQILGQKVEFLVSFYNNEISEKSEIFDDQFSVERPDGSNFTLKIRSTKLEDSAMYFCASAFDLASYEQYFGPGTRLTVT.

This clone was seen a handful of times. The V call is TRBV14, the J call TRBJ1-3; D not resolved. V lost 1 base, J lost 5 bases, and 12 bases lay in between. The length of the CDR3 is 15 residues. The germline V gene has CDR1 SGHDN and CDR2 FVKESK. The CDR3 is CASSQGFRLRNTIYF. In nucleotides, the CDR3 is TGTGCCAGCAGCCAAGGATTCAGACTTCGAAACACCATATATTTT.

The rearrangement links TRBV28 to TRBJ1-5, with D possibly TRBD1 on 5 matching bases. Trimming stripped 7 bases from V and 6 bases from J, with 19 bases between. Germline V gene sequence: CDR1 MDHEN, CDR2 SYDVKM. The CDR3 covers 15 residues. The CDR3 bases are TGTGCCAGCACCCTGGGGCAGCTCGGGCGTCAGCCCCAGCATTTT. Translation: CASTLGQLGRQPQHF.

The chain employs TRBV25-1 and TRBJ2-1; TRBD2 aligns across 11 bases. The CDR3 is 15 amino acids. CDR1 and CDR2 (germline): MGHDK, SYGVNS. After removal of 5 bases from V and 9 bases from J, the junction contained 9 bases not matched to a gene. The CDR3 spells CASSPAGLAVSEQFF. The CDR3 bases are TGTGCCAGCAGTCCAGCGGGACTAGCGGTTAGTGAGCAGTTCTTC. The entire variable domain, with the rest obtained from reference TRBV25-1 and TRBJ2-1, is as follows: EADIYQTPRYLVIGTGKKITLECSQTMGHDKMYWYQQDPGMELHLIHYSYGVNSTEKGDLSSESTVSRIRTEHFPLTLESARPSHTSQYLCASSPAGLAVSEQFFGPGTRLTVL.

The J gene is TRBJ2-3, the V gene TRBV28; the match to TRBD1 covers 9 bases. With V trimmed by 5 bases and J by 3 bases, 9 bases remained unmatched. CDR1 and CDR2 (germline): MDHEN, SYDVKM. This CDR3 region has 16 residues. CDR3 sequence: CASSVRDRDLTDTQYF. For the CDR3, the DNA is TGTGCCAGCAGTGTCCGGGACAGGGATTTGACAGATACGCAGTATTTT.